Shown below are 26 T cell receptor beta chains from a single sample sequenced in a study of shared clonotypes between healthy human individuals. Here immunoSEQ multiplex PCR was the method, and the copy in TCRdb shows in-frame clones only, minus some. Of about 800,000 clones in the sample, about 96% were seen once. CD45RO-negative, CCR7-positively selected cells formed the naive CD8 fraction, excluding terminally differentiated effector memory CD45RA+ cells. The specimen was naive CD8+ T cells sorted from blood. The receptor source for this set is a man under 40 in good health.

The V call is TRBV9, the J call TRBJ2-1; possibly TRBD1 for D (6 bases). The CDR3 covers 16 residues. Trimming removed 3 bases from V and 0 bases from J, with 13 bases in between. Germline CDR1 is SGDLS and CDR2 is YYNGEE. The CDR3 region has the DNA TGTGCCAGCAGCGCCAGGGGTTACGGCTCCTACAATGAGCAGTTCTTC. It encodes CASSARGYGSYNEQFF.

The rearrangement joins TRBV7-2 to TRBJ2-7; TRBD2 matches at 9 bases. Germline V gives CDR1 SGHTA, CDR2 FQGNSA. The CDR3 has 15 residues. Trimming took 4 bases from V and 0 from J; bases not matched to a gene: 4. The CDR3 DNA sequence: TGTGCCAGCAGCTCCTTTAGCGGGAGCTCCTACGAGCAGTACTTC. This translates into CASSSFSGSSYEQYF.

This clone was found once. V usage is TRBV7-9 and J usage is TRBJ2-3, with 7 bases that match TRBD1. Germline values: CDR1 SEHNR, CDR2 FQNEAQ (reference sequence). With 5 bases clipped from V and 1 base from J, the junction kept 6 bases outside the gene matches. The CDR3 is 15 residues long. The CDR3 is CASSVTGWGTDTQYF. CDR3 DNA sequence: TGTGCCAGCAGCGTGACAGGGTGGGGCACAGATACGCAGTATTTT.

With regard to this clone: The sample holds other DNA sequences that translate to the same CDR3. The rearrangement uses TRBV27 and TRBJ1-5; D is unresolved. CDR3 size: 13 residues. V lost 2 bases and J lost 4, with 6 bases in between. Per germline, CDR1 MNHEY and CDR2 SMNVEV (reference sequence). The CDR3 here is CASSLSGNQPQHF. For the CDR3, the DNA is TGTGCCAGCAGTTTAAGCGGGAATCAGCCCCAGCATTTT.

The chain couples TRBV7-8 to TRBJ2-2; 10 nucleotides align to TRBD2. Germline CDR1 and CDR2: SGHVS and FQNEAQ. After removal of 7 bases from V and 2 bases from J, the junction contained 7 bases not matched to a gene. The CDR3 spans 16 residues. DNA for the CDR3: TGTGCCAGCAAGCAGGCTAGCGGGAGTAACACCGGGGAGCTGTTTTTT. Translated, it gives CASKQASGSNTGELFF.

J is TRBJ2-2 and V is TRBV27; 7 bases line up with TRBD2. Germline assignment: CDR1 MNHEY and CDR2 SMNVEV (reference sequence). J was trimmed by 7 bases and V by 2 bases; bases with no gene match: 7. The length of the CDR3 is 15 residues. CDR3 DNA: TGTGCCAGCAGTTTAACTAGCGAGGGAGTCGGGGAGCTGTTTTTT. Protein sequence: CASSLTSEGVGELFF.

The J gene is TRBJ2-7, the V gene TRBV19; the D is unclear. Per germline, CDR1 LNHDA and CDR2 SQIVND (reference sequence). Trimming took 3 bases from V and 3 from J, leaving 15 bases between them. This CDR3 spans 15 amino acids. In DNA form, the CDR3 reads TGTGCCAGTAGTATGGTAGCATCAGGTTTCTACGAGCAGTACTTC. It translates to CASSMVASGFYEQYF.

CDR3 in amino acids: CASTEQGNVREQYF. DNA of the CDR3: TGTGCCAGCACCGAACAAGGGAACGTCCGCGAGCAGTACTTC. V and J are TRBV5-4 and TRBJ2-7; D ambiguous. Germline V CDR1 and CDR2: SGHNT, YYREEE (reference sequence). V lost 6 bases and J lost 6, with 19 bases in between. This CDR3 spans 14 amino acids.

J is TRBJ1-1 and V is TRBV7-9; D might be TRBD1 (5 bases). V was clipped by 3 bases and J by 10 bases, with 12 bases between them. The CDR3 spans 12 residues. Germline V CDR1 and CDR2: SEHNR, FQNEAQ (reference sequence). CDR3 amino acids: CASSFLQGGAFF. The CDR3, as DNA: TGTGCCAGCAGCTTCTTGCAGGGAGGAGCTTTCTTT.

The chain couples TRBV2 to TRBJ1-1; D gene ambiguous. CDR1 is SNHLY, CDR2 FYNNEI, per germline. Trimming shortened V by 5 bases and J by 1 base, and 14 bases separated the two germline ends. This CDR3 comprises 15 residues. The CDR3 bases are TGTGCCAGCAGTTTCATGGGCGCAAAGAACACTGAAGCTTTCTTT. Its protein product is CASSFMGAKNTEAFF.

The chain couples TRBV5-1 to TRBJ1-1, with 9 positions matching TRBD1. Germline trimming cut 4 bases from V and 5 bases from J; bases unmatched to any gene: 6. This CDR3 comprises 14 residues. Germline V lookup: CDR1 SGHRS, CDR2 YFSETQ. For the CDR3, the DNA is TGCGCCAGCAGCCCGGGACAGGGAACGACTGAAGCTTTCTTT. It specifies CASSPGQGTTEAFF.

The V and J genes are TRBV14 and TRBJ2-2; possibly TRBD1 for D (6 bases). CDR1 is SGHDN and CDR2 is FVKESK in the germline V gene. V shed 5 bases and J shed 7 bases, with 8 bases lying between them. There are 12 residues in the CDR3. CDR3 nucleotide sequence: TGTGCCAGCAGCACAGGGTTCGGGGAGCTGTTTTTT. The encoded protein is CASSTGFGELFF.

The CDR3 sequence: CASSYYTEAFF. DNA of the CDR3: TGTGCCAGCAGCTACTACACTGAAGCTTTCTTT. This rearrangement joins TRBV11-2 to TRBJ1-1, with D hard to call. Trimming shortened V by 4 bases and J by 3 bases, and 3 bases separated the two germline ends. The CDR3 is made up of 11 amino acids. Germline CDR1 reads SGHAT; CDR2 reads FQNNGV.

CDR3 DNA sequence: TGCGCCAGCAGCTTCGGACTAGCGGGAACAGATACGCAGTATTTT. It encodes CASSFGLAGTDTQYF. This chain connects TRBV5-1 to TRBJ2-3; 12 bases match TRBD2. The J segment lost 3 bases and the V segment lost 2 bases, leaving 1 base of the junction unmatched. The CDR3 sequence is 15 residues long. CDR1 and CDR2 (germline): SGHRS, YFSETQ.

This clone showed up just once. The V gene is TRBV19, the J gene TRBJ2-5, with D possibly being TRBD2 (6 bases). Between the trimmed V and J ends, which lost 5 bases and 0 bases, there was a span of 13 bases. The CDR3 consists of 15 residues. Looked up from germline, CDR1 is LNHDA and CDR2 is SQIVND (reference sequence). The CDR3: CASSLVLADQETQYF. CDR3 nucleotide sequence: TGTGCCAGTAGTCTCGTCTTAGCGGACCAAGAGACCCAGTACTTC. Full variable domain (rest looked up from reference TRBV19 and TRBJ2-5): DGGITQSPKYLFRKEGQNVTLSCEQNLNHDAMYWYRQDPGQGLRLIYYSQIVNDFQKGDIAEGYSVSREKKESFPLTVTSAQKNPTAFYLCASSLVLADQETQYFGPGTRLLVL.

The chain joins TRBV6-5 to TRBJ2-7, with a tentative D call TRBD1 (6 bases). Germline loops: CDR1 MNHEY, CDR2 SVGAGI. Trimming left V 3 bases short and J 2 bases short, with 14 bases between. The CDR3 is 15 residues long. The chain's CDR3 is CASSYSSGQAYEQYF. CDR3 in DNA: TGTGCCAGCAGTTATTCATCGGGACAAGCCTACGAGCAGTACTTC.

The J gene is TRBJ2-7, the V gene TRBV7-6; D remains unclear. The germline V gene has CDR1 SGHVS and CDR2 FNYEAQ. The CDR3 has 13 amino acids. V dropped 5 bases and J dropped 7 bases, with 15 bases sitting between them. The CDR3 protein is CASSPRPRLEQYF. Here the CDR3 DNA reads TGTGCCAGCAGCCCTAGGCCTCGATTGGAGCAGTACTTC.

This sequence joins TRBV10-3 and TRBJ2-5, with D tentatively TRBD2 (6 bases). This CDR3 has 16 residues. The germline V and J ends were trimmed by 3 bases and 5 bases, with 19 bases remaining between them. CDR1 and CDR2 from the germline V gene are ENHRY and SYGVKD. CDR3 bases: TGTGCCATCAGTGACGGTTTCGGGAGTGCCCGGGAGACCCAGTACTTC. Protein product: CAISDGFGSARETQYF.

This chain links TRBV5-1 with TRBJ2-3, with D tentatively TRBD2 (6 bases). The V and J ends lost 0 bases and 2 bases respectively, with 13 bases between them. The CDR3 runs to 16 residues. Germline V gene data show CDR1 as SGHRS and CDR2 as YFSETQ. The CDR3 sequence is CASSLAGGAITDTQYF. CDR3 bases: TGCGCCAGCAGCTTGGCCGGCGGGGCCATCACAGATACGCAGTATTTT.

The CDR3 protein is CASSSLGGTDTQYF. CDR3 bases: TGCGCCAGCAGCTCTTTAGGGGGGACAGATACGCAGTATTTT. The gene calls are TRBV5-1 and TRBJ2-3; D tentatively fits TRBD1 or TRBD2 (6 bases each). The germline V gene has CDR1 SGHRS and CDR2 YFSETQ. The CDR3 has 14 residues. The V end lost 3 bases, the J end lost 3 bases, and 11 bases lay between the germline ends.

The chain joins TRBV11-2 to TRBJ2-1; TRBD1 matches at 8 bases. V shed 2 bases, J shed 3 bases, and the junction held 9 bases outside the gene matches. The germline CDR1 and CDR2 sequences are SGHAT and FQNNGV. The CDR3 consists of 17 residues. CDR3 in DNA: TGTGCCAGCAGCTTACAAAGCGGACAGGGCGACTACAATGAGCAGTTCTTC. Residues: CASSLQSGQGDYNEQFF.

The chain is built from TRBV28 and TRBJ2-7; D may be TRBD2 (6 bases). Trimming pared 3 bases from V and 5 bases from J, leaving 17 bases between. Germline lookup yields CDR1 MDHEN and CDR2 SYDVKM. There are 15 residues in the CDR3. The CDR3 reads CASSLAGIRWDEQYF. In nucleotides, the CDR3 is TGTGCCAGCAGTTTGGCGGGGATTAGATGGGACGAGCAGTACTTC.

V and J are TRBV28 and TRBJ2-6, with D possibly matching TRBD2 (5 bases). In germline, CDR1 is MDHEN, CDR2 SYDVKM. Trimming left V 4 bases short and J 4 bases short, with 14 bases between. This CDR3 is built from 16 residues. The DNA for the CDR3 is TGTGCCAGCAGTTCCCAACTAGAGTACGGGGCCAACGTCCTGACTTTC. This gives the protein CASSSQLEYGANVLTF.

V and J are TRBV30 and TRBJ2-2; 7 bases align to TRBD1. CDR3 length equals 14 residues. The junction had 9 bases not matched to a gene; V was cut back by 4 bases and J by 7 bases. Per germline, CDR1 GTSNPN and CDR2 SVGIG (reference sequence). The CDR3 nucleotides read TGTGCCTGGATGCTCGAGACAGGGCACGGGGAGCTGTTTTTT. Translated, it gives CAWMLETGHGELFF. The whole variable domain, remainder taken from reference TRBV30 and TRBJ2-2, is SQTIHQWPATLVQPVGSPLSLECTVEGTSNPNLYWYRQAAGRGLQLLFYSVGIGQISSEVPQNLSASRPQDRQFILSSKKLLLSDSGFYLCAWMLETGHGELFFGEGSRLTVL.

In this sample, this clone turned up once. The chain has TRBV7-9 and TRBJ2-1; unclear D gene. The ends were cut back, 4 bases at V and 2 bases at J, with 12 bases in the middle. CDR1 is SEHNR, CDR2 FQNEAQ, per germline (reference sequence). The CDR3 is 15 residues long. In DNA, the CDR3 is TGTGCCAGCAGCTCCCAGCTCCTCCCCTACAATGAGCAGTTCTTC. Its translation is CASSSQLLPYNEQFF.

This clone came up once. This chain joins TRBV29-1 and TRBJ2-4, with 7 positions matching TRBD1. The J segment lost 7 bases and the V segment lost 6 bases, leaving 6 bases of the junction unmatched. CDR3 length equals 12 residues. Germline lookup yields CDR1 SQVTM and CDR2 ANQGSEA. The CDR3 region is CSVGLQGNIQYF. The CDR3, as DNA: TGCAGCGTGGGATTACAGGGGAACATTCAGTACTTC.